A single sample is the source of the 15 T cell receptor beta chains below, sequenced in a study of shared clonotypes between healthy human individuals. Clones were sequenced by immunoSEQ multiplex PCR, and TCRdb holds only the in-frame ones, with some missing. This table has some 2.4 million clones, roughly 93% appearing once. The sequenced sample consisted of naive CD4+ T cells from PBMCs. Subset in this sample: CD45RA+ positively selected. These receptors all come from a man aged 18 to 29 in good health. Some clones in this sample may be carry-over from other donors' samples.

This clone turned up a few times. The chain employs TRBV5-1 and TRBJ1-1; the D is unclear. V lost 3 bases and J 1 base, leaving 10 bases between the germline ends. This CDR3 region has 14 residues. Germline assignment: CDR1 SGHRS and CDR2 YFSETQ. CDR3 loop: CASSYKTTNTEAFF. The CDR3 DNA is TGCGCCAGCAGCTACAAGACAACGAACACTGAAGCTTTCTTT.

CDR3 sequence reads: CASTPTVNYGYTF. CDR3 nucleotide sequence: TGTGCCAGCACTCCGACAGTTAACTATGGCTACACCTTC. The V call is TRBV6-1, the J call TRBJ1-2; D is possibly TRBD1 (5 bases). The CDR3 contains 13 residues. From germline, CDR1 is MNHNS and CDR2 SASEGT. Trimming shortened V by 7 bases and J by 1 base, and 10 bases separated the two germline ends.

This sequence joins TRBV28 and TRBJ1-4, with a possible D match to TRBD1 (5 bases). The germline CDR1 and CDR2 sequences are MDHEN and SYDVKM. Trimming cost V 5 bases and J 4 bases, with 17 bases left between them. This CDR3 has 16 residues. Written as DNA, the CDR3 is TGTGCCAGCAGTCAGGGACCCTCCGTGGGTAATGAAAAACTGTTTTTT. Encoded protein: CASSQGPSVGNEKLFF.

The rearrangement links TRBV7-9 to TRBJ2-3; D not certain. Germline CDR1 reads SEHNR; CDR2 reads FQNEAQ (reference sequence). Deletions cut 1 base from V and 4 bases from J, with 15 bases between. The CDR3 is 16 residues long. The CDR3 region has the DNA TGTGCCAGCAGCTTAGGTGGCGACCCCAGCTCAGATACGCAGTATTTT. Translated, it gives CASSLGGDPSSDTQYF. Full variable domain (outside the CDR3, taken from reference TRBV7-9 and TRBJ2-3): DTGVSQNPRHKITKRGQNVTFRCDPISEHNRLYWYRQTLGQGPEFLTYFQNEAQLEKSRLLSDRFSAERPKGSFSTLEIQRTEQGDSAMYLCASSLGGDPSSDTQYFGPGTRLTVL.

The V and J genes are TRBV28 and TRBJ2-1; D gene uncertain. The V end lost 3 bases, the J end lost 4 bases, and 10 bases lay between the germline ends. The germline V gene has CDR1 MDHEN and CDR2 SYDVKM. The CDR3 loop spans 14 amino acids. The CDR3: CASSFSETYNEQFF. The CDR3 region has the DNA TGTGCCAGCAGTTTCTCCGAGACATACAATGAGCAGTTCTTC.

The rearrangement uses TRBV2 and TRBJ1-1; D not resolved. Germline V CDR1 and CDR2: SNHLY, FYNNEI. Between the trimmed V and J ends, which lost 7 bases and 3 bases, there was a span of 12 bases. This CDR3 has 13 amino acids. CDR3 loop: CASTKDRDTEAFF. CDR3 nucleotide sequence: TGTGCCAGCACCAAGGACCGCGACACTGAAGCTTTCTTT.

The genes are TRBV27 and TRBJ2-1; D assignment may be TRBD1 or TRBD2 (6 bases each). Germline V gene data show CDR1 as MNHEY and CDR2 as SMNVEV (reference sequence). Between the trimmed V and J ends, which lost 3 bases and 6 bases, there was a span of 9 bases. The CDR3 spans 13 residues. This chain's CDR3 is CASSFWGANEQFF. CDR3 DNA sequence: TGTGCCAGCAGTTTCTGGGGGGCCAATGAGCAGTTCTTC.

The chain couples TRBV5-1 to TRBJ2-1; 7 positions agree with TRBD2. The V gene's germline CDR1 is SGHRS and CDR2 YFSETQ. V lost 3 bases to trimming and J lost 2 bases; unmatched junction nucleotides: 5. The CDR3 length is 15 residues. CDR3 DNA: TGCGCCAGCAGCTGGGGGGACTACACCTACAATGAGCAGTTCTTC. Its protein product is CASSWGDYTYNEQFF.

The CDR3 nucleotides read TGTGCCAGCAGCACGACAGGGGGCGGCCTTTGGCAGCCCCAGCATTTT. This gives the protein CASSTTGGGLWQPQHF. J is TRBJ1-5 and V is TRBV28; 10 bases are a match to TRBD1. Germline CDR1 MDHEN, CDR2 SYDVKM. The V and J ends lost 6 bases and 7 bases, in that order; junction bases with no gene match: 12. The CDR3 has 16 residues.

This chain joins TRBV30 and TRBJ1-1; D gene unclear. Trimming left V 2 bases short and J 5 bases short, with 12 bases between. CDR1 and CDR2 from the germline V gene are GTSNPN and SVGIG (reference sequence). This CDR3 has 13 residues. The CDR3 region is CAWSPDRRTEAFF. CDR3 DNA: TGTGCCTGGAGTCCGGACCGCCGGACTGAAGCTTTCTTT.

The genes are TRBV11-3 and TRBJ2-2; possibly TRBD1 for D (5 bases). CDR1 is SGHNT, CDR2 YENEEA, per germline. The CDR3 is 16 amino acids. The ends were cut back, 5 bases at V and 0 bases at J, with 13 bases in the middle. CDR3 in DNA: TGTGCCAGCAGCCTCATGCAGGGATCGAACACCGGGGAGCTGTTTTTT. It is translated as CASSLMQGSNTGELFF.

The chain links TRBV27 to TRBJ2-1, with TRBD1 matching over 8 bases. Germline values: CDR1 MNHEY, CDR2 SMNVEV (reference sequence). The V segment lost 3 bases and the J segment 7 bases; nucleotides outside the gene matches: 14. The CDR3 is 17 amino acids. CDR3 nucleotide sequence: TGTGCCAGCAGTTTTTGGGACAGGATGAATGTCGAGAATGAGCAGTTCTTC. It encodes CASSFWDRMNVENEQFF.

CDR3 DNA sequence: TGTGCCAGCAGGATGAGGGACAGGACTAACTATGGCTACACCTTC. Translating it yields CASRMRDRTNYGYTF. The rearrangement joins TRBV28 to TRBJ1-2, with 8 bases identical to TRBD1. V shed 6 bases and J 0 bases; nucleotides not matched to a gene: 6. Germline V gene data show CDR1 as MDHEN and CDR2 as SYDVKM. The CDR3 extends over 15 amino acids.

For the CDR3, the DNA is TGCGCCAGCAGCTGGACATTAGCGGGAGGAAGGGGCAGCTCCTACGAGCAGTACTTC. This gives the protein CASSWTLAGGRGSSYEQYF. The chain recombines TRBV5-1 with TRBJ2-5; the match to TRBD2 covers 10 bases. The J call may not be correct, given that the DNA end is closer to TRBJ2-7. From germline, CDR1 is SGHRS and CDR2 YFSETQ. The CDR3 runs to 19 residues.

In this sample, this clone turned up a few times. The chain employs TRBV10-3 and TRBJ2-2; D perhaps matches TRBD2 (5 bases). The V gene's germline CDR1 is ENHRY and CDR2 SYGVKD. The V gene lost 7 bases and the J gene lost 1 base, with 7 bases spanning the gap. The CDR3 totals 13 residues. CDR3 amino acids: CAIKSGNTGELFF. The CDR3 bases are TGTGCCATCAAGAGCGGGAACACCGGGGAGCTGTTTTTT.